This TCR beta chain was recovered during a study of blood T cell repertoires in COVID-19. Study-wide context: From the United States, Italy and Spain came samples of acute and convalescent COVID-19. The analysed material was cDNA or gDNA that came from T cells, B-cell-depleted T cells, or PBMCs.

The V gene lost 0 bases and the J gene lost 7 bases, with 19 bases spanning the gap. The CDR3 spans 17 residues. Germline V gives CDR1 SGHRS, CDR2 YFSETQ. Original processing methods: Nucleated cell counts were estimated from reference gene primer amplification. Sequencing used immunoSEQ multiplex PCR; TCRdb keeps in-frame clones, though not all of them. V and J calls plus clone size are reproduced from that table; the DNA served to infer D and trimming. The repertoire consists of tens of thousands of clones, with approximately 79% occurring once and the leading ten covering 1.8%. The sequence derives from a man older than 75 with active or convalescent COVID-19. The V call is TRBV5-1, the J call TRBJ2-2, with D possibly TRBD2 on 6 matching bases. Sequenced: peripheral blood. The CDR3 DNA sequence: TGCGCCAGCAGCTTGGCCAGGAGGAGGGGTTTTGGCGGGGAGCTGTTTTTT. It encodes CASSLARRRGFGGELFF.